This T cell receptor beta chain was sequenced during a study of glioma-infiltrating T cells (TCRdb year 2016). The study in broad terms: Low-grade gliomas were represented by WHO grade II oligodendrogliomas or astrocytomas, and glioblastomas were represented by WHO grade IV tumors that were sampled at initial rather than recurrent diagnosis. To gauge divergence between tissue and blood T-cell populations, every tissue-infiltrating repertoire was compared against the peripheral blood repertoire from the same patient. Glioma patients received dexamethasone for six or fewer days before surgery. The paired cohort comprised three low-grade glioma patients, roughly 8 primary glioblastoma patients and three non-glioma patients contributing non-neoplastic brain tissue. Sequencing of TCR alpha- and beta-chain repertoires was performed on glioma tissue, on non-neoplastic brain tissue, and on matched peripheral blood mononuclear cells. Sequencing coverage of roughly 4.5- to 11-fold of around 1 million peripheral T cells was targeted for blood libraries. Results the study describes overall, beyond this receptor: Very few CDR3 sequences were found to be shared between tissue and blood, and this scarcity was attributed to high CDR3 diversity and limited sampling. A signature set of shared blood CDR3 motifs marked patients with low tissue-blood divergence and was depleted in highly divergent patients. Group comparisons rested on small numbers: three non-neoplastic, three low-grade glioma and several glioblastoma patients. VJ-independent divergence between tissue and blood was below expectation in non-neoplastic patients but above expectation in all gliomas, especially low-grade gliomas.

The iRepertoire nested amplicon-rescue multiplex PCR (arm-PCR) platform was used to amplify TCR alpha and beta CDR3 regions from RNA. For one-step reverse transcription and amplification, roughly 85-400 ng of tissue mRNA or PBMC total RNA was used as input. After bead purification, a secondary multiplex PCR added Illumina adapters, and libraries were gel-purified between 200 and 400 bp. The libraries contained internal 6-nucleotide barcodes that were used for demultiplexing. Sequencing of the libraries was done on an Illumina MiSeq using 2x220 or 2x250 nucleotide paired-end reads. The study's own analysis went as follows. Paired reads were merged with FLASH 1.2.11 and aligned to the GRCh37 human genome with BWA-MEM before extracting TRA and TRB reads. V and J assignment used an IMGT-derived reference of cassette sequences and CDR3 motifs that included pseudogenes. Reads were translated in three frames, and productive CDR3s were defined by a C…FGXG motif without stop codons. A clonotype was defined as a unique combination of a V-J cassette pair and a CDR3 amino acid sequence. Hamming distance filtering was applied to reads, with thresholds set by the sequence error rate of each sample in mapped regions. TCRdb itself trimmed the public reads at Q25 with fastp, ran MiXCR and retained productive beta chains. Rows are unified per CDR3 protein, each entry keeping the most common DNA and genes. TCRdb's processing, not the authors', yielded these V and J calls. For this sample the table gives roughly 350,000 distinct CDR3 sequences, of which around 45% were detected only once. The ten largest clones take up around 11% of the sample.

Immediately after resection, surgical brain or tumor specimens were cryofrozen in liquid nitrogen, and peripheral blood cells were collected at the same time. From the germline V gene, CDR1 is LGHNA and CDR2 is YNFKEQ. There are 15 amino acids in the CDR3, from cysteine to phenylalanine inclusive. Only CDR3 DNA remains: 45 bases, in frame from the first base. V is cut back by 2 bases and J by 3 bases, with 6 bases in the junction unmatched. This clonotype was recorded many times. Its antigen has not been determined. Base qualities are not at hand, and no much larger clone is one base apart. The chain uses TRBV4-2 and TRBJ2-7; 8 central nucleotides agree with TRBD2. The sequencing input was glioma tissue, nonneoplastic brain tissue, or PBMCs (not recorded which). The receptor comes from a human donor with low-grade glioma or glioblastoma, undergoing nonglioma brain surgery, or in good health (not recorded which). The DNA sequence is given as TGTGCCAGCAGCCAAACTAGCGGAACCTTCTACGAGCAGTACTTC. Its protein is CASSQTSGTFYEQYF.